Listed below are T cell receptor beta chains from one sample, sequenced in a study of early T cells in non-severe SARS-CoV-2 infection. MiXCR was run by TCRdb on the 5' RACE reads, yielding one entry per CDR3 protein. The sample carries approximately 75,000 distinct CDR3 sequences, about 15% recorded once. The sample was whole blood, taken at baseline. All receptors come from an adult who was a healthcare worker with PCR-confirmed SARS-CoV-2 infection or an uninfected control (not recorded which). The CDR3 runs from the conserved cysteine through the conserved F or W. D genes are given only for firm matches. A row's size may be missing; if present it is once, few, many or a size class.

cdr3_aa | cdr3_nt | v_call | clone_size | d_call | j_call
CASSFIRGVRNTEAFF | TGTGCCAGCAGTTTTATCCGGGGCGTCCGGAACACTGAAGCTTTCTTT | TRBV28 | . | . | TRBJ1-1
CSANFGYSNQPQHF | TGCAGTGCTAACTTTGGCTATAGCAATCAGCCCCAGCATTTT | TRBV20-1 | . | . | TRBJ1-5
CASSQMTSGGQETQYF | TGCGCCAGCAGCCAGATGACTAGCGGGGGACAAGAGACCCAGTACTTC | TRBV5-1 | . | TRBD2 | TRBJ2-5
CASSSRRPAYNEQFF | TGCGCCAGCAGCTCCCGCCGTCCCGCCTACAATGAGCAGTTCTTC | TRBV5-1 | few | . | TRBJ2-1
CASSSGEGTEAFF | TGTGCCAGCTCATCAGGGGAAGGCACTGAAGCTTTCTTT | TRBV18 | many | . | TRBJ1-1
CASGGTSEKLFF | TGTGCCAGTGGCGGGACATCTGAAAAACTGTTTTTT | TRBV19 | few | . | TRBJ1-4
CASSLAVGGEQYF | TGTGCCAGCAGTTTAGCAGTCGGGGGCGAGCAGTACTTC | TRBV27 | . | . | TRBJ2-7
CATSRDPDEKLFF | TGTGCCACCAGCAGAGACCCGGATGAAAAACTGTTTTTT | TRBV15 | few | . | TRBJ1-4
CASSPAYYNEQFF | TGTGCCAGCAGCCCGGCGTACTACAATGAGCAGTTCTTC | TRBV13 | . | . | TRBJ2-1
CASSPHGVSNQPQHF | TGTGCCAGCAGTCCCCACGGGGTTAGCAATCAGCCCCAGCATTTT | TRBV28 | . | . | TRBJ1-5
CASSLEAGGNYNEQFF | TGTGCCAGCAGCTTAGAGGCGGGAGGGAATTACAATGAGCAGTTCTTC | TRBV7-2 | . | TRBD2 | TRBJ2-1
CASSSDSLSGDEQFF | TGCGCCAGCAGCTCGGACAGCCTCTCCGGGGATGAGCAGTTCTTC | TRBV5-1 | few | . | TRBJ2-1
CASSPRWNEQFF | TGTGCCAGCAGCCCGAGGTGGAACGAGCAGTTCTTC | TRBV11-2 | few | . | TRBJ2-1
CASRSFGTPNSPLHF | TGTGCCAGCAGATCATTTGGGACACCGAATTCACCCCTCCACTTT | TRBV12-3/TRBV12-4 | few | . | TRBJ1-6
CASSLLGSGNTIYF | TGTGCCAGCAGCCTGCTCGGTTCTGGAAACACCATATATTTT | TRBV7-6 | few | . | TRBJ1-3
CASSIQGVDNTGELFF | TGTGCCAGCAGTATACAGGGGGTGGATAACACCGGGGAGCTGTTTTTT | TRBV2 | many | TRBD1 | TRBJ2-2
CASSLMFRETQYF | TGTGCCAGCAGCTTAATGTTTCGGGAGACCCAGTACTTC | TRBV7-9 | . | . | TRBJ2-5
CASSLLGTQGNQPQHF | TGTGCCAGCAGTTTACTTGGGACGCAGGGCAATCAGCCCCAGCATTTT | TRBV27 | few | . | TRBJ1-5
CASRGGIGSDTQYF | TGTGCCAGCCGGGGGGGGATCGGGTCAGATACGCAGTATTTT | TRBV28 | . | TRBD2 | TRBJ2-3
CSARVAGGTYEQYF | TGCAGTGCTAGAGTGGCGGGAGGAACCTACGAGCAGTACTTC | TRBV20-1 | . | TRBD2 | TRBJ2-7